What follows describes a single T cell receptor beta chain. Its antigen is as yet unknown. This sample was included in a study of graft-versus-host responses after intestinal transplantation. Background on the study: All of the recipients had induction that used anti-thymocyte globulin, then tacrolimus and steroids for approximately 3 years.

The CDR3 sequence is 17 residues long. With V trimmed by 6 bases and J by 4 bases, 15 bases remained unmatched. Germline V gene sequence: CDR1 SEHNR, CDR2 FQNEAQ (reference sequence). The table came from immunoSEQ multiplex PCR; TCRdb's copy has only in-frame clones and leaves some out. Among some 120,000 clones listed, 85% to 95% were seen once. Study-wide results and limits: Early HvG declines after transplant were associated with peak circulating GvH clone levels. Allografts of patients with graft-donor T cell macrochimerism showed high graft-versus-host to host-versus-graft clone ratios. The authors found GvH clones in recipient marrow, some appearing first in ileum or blood.

The chain recombines TRBV7-9 with TRBJ2-1; 7 nucleotides line up with TRBD1. This receptor was taken from a human donor who received an intestinal transplant. The material sequenced was unstimulated CD4+ T cells sorted from spleen or lymph node cells, taken before intestinal transplant. The CDR3 reads CASSFPKTGARYNEQFF. Written as DNA, the CDR3 is TGTGCCAGCAGTTTTCCCAAAACAGGGGCACGATACAATGAGCAGTTCTTC. Complete variable domain (other parts from reference TRBV7-9 and TRBJ2-1): DTGVSQNPRHKITKRGQNVTFRCDPISEHNRLYWYRQTLGQGPEFLTYFQNEAQLEKSRLLSDRFSAERPKGSFSTLEIQRTEQGDSAMYLCASSFPKTGARYNEQFFGPGTRLTVL.